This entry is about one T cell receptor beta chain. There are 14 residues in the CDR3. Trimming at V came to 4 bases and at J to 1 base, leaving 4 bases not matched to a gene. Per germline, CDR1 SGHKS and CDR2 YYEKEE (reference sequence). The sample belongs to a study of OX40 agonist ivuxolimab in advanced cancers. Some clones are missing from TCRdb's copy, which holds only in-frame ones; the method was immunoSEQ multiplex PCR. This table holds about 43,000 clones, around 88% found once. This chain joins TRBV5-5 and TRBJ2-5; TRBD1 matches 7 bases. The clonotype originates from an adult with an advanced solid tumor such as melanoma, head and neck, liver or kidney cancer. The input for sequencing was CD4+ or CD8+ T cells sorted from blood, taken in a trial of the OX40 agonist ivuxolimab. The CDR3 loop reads CASSRRQGQETQYF. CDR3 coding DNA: TGTGCCAGCAGCCGTCGACAGGGCCAAGAGACCCAGTACTTC.